This T cell receptor (beta chain) was retrieved from a study of cytomegalovirus exposure and HLA in healthy donors. Overall study: An early data release held tens of millions of unique TCRs from HLA-typed donors.

Of note for this clone: Antigen: not known.

Study findings and constraints: In a later analysis, most CMV-associated TCR beta chains appeared HLA-restricted.

The CDR3 length is 17 residues. J lost 3 bases, V lost 3 bases, and 5 bases had no gene match. Germline V gives CDR1 WNHNN, CDR2 SYGVQD (reference sequence). In the PCR, 60 Vbeta and 13 Jbeta primers were used. As handled by the study authors: Tens of millions of unique TCR beta chains, 9.5 million to 11 million of them shared, were counted by a later analysis. Assay: immunoSEQ multiplex PCR; the TCRdb copy retains only in-frame clones and omits some. D and trimming were read from the DNA, whereas the V and J calls and clone size are those reported in that table. In the table there are some 140,000 clones, around nine tenths of which are singletons.

This TCR was recovered from a woman aged 30 to 39 in good health and CMV-seronegative. The chain combines TRBV10-1 with TRBJ1-4; the match to TRBD1 covers 12 bases. The source material was PBMCs. The CDR3 DNA follows: TGCGCCAGCAGTGAAGGGGGACAGGGGGCAGCTAATGAAAAACTGTTTTTT. It specifies CASSEGGQGAANEKLFF.